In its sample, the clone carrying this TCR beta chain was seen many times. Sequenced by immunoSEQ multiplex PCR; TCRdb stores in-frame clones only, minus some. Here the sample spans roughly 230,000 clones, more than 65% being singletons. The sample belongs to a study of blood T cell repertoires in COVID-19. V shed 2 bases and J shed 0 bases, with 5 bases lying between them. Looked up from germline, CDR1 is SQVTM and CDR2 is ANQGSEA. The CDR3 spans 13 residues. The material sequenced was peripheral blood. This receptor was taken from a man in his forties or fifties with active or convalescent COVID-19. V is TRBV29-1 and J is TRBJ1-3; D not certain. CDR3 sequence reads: CSVERDSGNTIYF. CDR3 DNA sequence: TGCAGCGTTGAACGGGACTCTGGAAACACCATATATTTT.